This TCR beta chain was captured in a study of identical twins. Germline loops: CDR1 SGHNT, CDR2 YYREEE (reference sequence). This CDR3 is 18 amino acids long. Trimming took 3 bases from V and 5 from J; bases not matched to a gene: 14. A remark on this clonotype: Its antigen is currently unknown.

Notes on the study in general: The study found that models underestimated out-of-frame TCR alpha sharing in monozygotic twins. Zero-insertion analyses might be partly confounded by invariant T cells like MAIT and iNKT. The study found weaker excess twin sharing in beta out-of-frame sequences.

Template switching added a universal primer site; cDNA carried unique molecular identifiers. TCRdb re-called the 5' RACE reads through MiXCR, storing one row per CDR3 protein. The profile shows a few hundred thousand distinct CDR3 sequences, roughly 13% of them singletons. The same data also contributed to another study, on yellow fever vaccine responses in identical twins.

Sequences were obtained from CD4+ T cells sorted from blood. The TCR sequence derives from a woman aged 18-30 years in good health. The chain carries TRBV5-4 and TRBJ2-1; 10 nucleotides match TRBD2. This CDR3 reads CASSYPGRPSGGNNEQFF. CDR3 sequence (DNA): TGTGCCAGCAGCTACCCAGGTAGGCCTAGCGGGGGAAACAATGAGCAGTTCTTC.